This T cell receptor beta chain came from a study of blood T cell repertoires in COVID-19. Study overall: Sites in the United States, Italy and Spain provided acute and convalescent COVID-19 samples. T cells, B-cell-depleted T cells, or PBMCs supplied cDNA or gDNA.

The CDR3 has 13 amino acids. V shed 5 bases and J 9 bases; nucleotides not matched to a gene: 5. In the source study's methods: Amplification of reference gene primers was used by the study to estimate nucleated cell counts. Only in-frame clones appear in the TCRdb table, and some are missing; sequencing was by immunoSEQ multiplex PCR. V and J calls and clone size are those listed in that table; D and trimming were worked out from the DNA. Here the sample spans roughly 330,000 clones, about 83% being singletons. The genes are TRBV12-3 or TRBV12-4 and TRBJ2-1, with 9 positions matching TRBD1. The sequence was obtained from a woman aged 50 to 65 with acute or convalescent COVID-19. The sequencing input was peripheral blood. CDR3 amino acids: CASSLGTGSEQFF. CDR3 bases: TGTGCCAGCAGTCTTGGGACAGGGTCTGAGCAGTTCTTC.